This TCR beta chain was identified during a study of regulatory T cells in long-lasting Graves disease. Findings and caveats of the study: TRBV28 was favored in persistent disease, as were TRBJ1-2 and TRBJ2-5. It was possible that the small sample size reduced accuracy.

A remark on this clonotype: Its antigen is currently unknown.

This CDR3 spans 13 amino acids. V was pared by 0 bases and J by 10 bases, with 15 bases between. The V gene's germline CDR1 is DFQATT and CDR2 SNEGSKA (reference sequence). Time point reported: newly diagnosed GD, antithyroid drugs for less than 3 months. From RNA extracted from PBMCs, the TCR library was made. CDR3 regions were amplified by Arm-PCR using iRepertoire HTBI primers to build TCR beta libraries. Using its own MiXCR run on the multiplex PCR reads, TCRdb lists one record per CDR3 protein. The sample shows 620,000 or so distinct CDR3 sequences, 15% to 20% of them seen only once. This sample was shared with a second study, whose subject was T cells in Graves' hyperthyroidism and ophthalmopathy. Per that paper: Participants, patients aged 18 to 65, had newly diagnosed hyperthyroidism with a duration under 2 months. In the blood, most expanded thyroid clonotypes above 0.001 appeared as well.

The rearrangement joins TRBV20-1 to TRBJ2-5, with a tentative D call TRBD2 (6 bases). The clonotype originates from a woman under 40 with Graves disease. The source was peripheral blood mononuclear cells (PBMCs), collected at new diagnosis, from a patient treated with antithyroid drugs. The CDR3 reads CSARDPWGLFQYF. The CDR3, as DNA: TGCAGTGCTAGAGATCCTTGGGGACTTTTCCAGTACTTC.